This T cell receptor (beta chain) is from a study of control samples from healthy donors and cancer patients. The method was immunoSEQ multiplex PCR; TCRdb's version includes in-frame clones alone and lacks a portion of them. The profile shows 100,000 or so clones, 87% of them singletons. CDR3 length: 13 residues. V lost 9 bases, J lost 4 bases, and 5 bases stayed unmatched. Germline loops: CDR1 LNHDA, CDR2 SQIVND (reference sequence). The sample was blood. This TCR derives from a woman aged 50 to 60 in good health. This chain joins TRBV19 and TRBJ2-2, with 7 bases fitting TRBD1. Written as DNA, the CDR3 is TGTGCCAGCACAGGGGCGTTCACCGGGGAGCTGTTTTTT. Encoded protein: CASTGAFTGELFF.